The entry below gives a single TCR beta chain sequence along with its context. Its specificity is unknown. This sample is part of a study of cytomegalovirus exposure and HLA in healthy donors. Whole-study context: Of the donors genotyped, several hundred in all, about 82% fell in the Caucasian-associated ancestry cluster.

General study points: Among TCR sequences, most were rare, though some public TCRs appeared in many donors.

The PCR used 60 Vbeta and 13 Jbeta primers. Method: immunoSEQ multiplex PCR; TCRdb's copy keeps in-frame clones and lacks some. The sample consists of roughly 120,000 clones, 77% of them appearing once. Trimming cost V 5 bases and J 6 bases; bases outside gene matches: 9. This CDR3 comprises 15 residues. Germline V gives CDR1 GTSNPN, CDR2 SVGIG (reference sequence). This chain links TRBV30 with TRBJ2-2; 10 nucleotides match TRBD1. Sequencing was performed on PBMCs. This clonotype was sampled from a man in his fifties in good health and CMV-seropositive. CDR3 DNA: TGTGCCTGGGTGACAGGGGGCGCCCCCCCCGGGGAGCTGTTTTTT. Translated, it gives CAWVTGGAPPGELFF.